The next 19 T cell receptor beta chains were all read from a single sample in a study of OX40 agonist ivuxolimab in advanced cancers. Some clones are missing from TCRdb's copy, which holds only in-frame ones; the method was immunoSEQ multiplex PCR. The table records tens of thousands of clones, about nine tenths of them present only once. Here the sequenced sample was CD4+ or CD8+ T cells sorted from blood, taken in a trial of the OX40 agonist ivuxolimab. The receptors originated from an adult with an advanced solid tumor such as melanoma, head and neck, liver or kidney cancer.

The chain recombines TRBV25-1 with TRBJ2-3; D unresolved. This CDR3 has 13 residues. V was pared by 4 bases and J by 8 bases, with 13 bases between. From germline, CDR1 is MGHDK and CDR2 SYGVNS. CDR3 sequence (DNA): TGTGCCAGCAGTGGGCCCATCCTGGGTACGCAGTATTTT. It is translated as CASSGPILGTQYF.

The DNA of the CDR3 is TGTGCCAGCACAGTTGAGTACCAAGAGACCCAGTACTTC. Encoded protein: CASTVEYQETQYF. The chain combines TRBV6-1 with TRBJ2-5; D is ambiguous. The CDR3 spans 13 residues. V shed 7 bases and J shed 0 bases, with 9 bases lying between them. Germline loops: CDR1 MNHNS, CDR2 SASEGT.

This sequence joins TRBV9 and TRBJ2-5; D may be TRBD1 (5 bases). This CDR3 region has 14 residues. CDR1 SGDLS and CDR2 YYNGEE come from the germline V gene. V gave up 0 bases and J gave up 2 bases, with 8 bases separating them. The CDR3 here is CASSVGGQQETQYF. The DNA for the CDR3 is TGTGCCAGCAGCGTAGGTGGACAACAAGAGACCCAGTACTTC.

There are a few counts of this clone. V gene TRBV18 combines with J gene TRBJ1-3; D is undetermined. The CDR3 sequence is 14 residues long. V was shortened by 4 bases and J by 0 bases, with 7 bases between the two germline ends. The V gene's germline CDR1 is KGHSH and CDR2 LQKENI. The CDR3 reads CASSLGNSGNTIYF. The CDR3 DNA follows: TGTGCCAGCTCACTAGGGAACTCTGGAAACACCATATATTTT.

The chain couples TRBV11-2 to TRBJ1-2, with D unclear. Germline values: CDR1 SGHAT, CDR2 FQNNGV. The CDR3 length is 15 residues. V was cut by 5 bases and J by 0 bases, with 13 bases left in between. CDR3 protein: CASSLNSDSNYGYTF. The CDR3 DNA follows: TGTGCCAGCAGCCTAAATTCGGATTCTAACTATGGCTACACCTTC. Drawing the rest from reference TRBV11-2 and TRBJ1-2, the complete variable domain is EAGVAQSPRYKIIEKRQSVAFWCNPISGHATLYWYQQILGQGPKLLIQFQNNGVVDDSQLPKDRFSAERLKGVDSTLKIQPAKLEDSAVYLCASSLNSDSNYGYTFGSGTRLTVV.

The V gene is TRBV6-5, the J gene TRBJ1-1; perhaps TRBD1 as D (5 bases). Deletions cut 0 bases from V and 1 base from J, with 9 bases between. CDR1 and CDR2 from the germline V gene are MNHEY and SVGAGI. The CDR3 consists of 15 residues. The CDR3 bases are TGTGCCAGCAGTTACTCGAGAGGGGAGAACACTGAAGCTTTCTTT. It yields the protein CASSYSRGENTEAFF.

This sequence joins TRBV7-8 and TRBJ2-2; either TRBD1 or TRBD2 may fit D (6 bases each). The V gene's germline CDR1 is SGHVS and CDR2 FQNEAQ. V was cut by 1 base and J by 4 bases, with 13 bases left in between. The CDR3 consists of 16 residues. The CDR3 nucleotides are TGTGCCAGCAGCTTAGGAGGGGGACTTTCCACCGGGGAGCTGTTTTTT. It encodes CASSLGGGLSTGELFF.

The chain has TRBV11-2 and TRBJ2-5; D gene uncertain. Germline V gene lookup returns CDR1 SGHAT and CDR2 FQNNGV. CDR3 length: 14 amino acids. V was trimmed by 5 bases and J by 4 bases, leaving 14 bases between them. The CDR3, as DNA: TGTGCCAGCAGCGCAACAGCGCCGGGAGAGACCCAGTACTTC. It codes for CASSATAPGETQYF. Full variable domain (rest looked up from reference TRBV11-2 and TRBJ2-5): EAGVAQSPRYKIIEKRQSVAFWCNPISGHATLYWYQQILGQGPKLLIQFQNNGVVDDSQLPKDRFSAERLKGVDSTLKIQPAKLEDSAVYLCASSATAPGETQYFGPGTRLLVL.

The CDR3: CASRSQGSTYEQYF. The DNA for the CDR3 is TGTGCCAGCAGATCACAGGGTTCGACTTACGAGCAGTACTTC. This chain joins TRBV2 and TRBJ2-7, with a possible D match to TRBD1 (6 bases). Trimming shortened V by 6 bases and J by 4 bases, and 16 bases separated the two germline ends. The length of the CDR3 is 14 residues. Germline V gene lookup returns CDR1 SNHLY and CDR2 FYNNEI.

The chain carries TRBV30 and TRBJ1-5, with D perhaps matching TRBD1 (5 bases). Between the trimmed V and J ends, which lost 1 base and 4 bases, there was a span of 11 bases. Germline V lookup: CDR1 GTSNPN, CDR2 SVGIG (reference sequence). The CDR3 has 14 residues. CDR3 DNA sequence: TGTGCCTGGAGTGGGGGGGGTGGAAATCAGCCCCAGCATTTT. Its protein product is CAWSGGGGNQPQHF.

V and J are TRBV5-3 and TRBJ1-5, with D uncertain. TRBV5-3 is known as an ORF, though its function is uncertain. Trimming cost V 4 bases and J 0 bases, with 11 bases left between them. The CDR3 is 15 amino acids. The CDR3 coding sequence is TGTGCCAGAAGCCGGACCTTTTATAGCAATCAGCCCCAGCATTTT. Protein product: CARSRTFYSNQPQHF.

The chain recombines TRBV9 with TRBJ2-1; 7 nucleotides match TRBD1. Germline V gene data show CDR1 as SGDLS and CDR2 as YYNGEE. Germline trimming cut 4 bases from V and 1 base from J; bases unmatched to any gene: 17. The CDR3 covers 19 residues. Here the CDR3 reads CASSPRSGDSLRSYNEQFF. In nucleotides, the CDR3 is TGTGCCAGCAGCCCACGTAGTGGGGACAGTCTAAGGTCCTACAATGAGCAGTTCTTC.

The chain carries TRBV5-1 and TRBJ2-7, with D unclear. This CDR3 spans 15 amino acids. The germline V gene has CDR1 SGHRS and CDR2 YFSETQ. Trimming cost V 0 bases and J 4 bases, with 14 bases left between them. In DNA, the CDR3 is TGCGCCAGCAGCTTGGAGGCAGTTTCAAGATACGAGCAGTACTTC. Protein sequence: CASSLEAVSRYEQYF. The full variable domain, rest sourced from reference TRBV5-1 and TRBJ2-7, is KAGVTQTPRYLIKTRGQQVTLSCSPISGHRSVSWYQQTPGQGLQFLFEYFSETQRNKGNFPGRFSGRQFSNSRSEMNVSTLELGDSALYLCASSLEAVSRYEQYFGPGTRLTVT.

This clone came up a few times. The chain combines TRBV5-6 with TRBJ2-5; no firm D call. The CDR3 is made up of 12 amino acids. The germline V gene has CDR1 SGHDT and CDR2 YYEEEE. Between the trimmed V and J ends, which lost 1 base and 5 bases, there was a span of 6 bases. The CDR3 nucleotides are TGTGCCAGCAGCTTGAATGGGGAGACCCAGTACTTC. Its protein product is CASSLNGETQYF.

The CDR3 reads CASSQVGGASFYEQFF. In DNA, the CDR3 is TGCGCCAGCAGCCAAGTAGGGGGGGCCTCGTTCTATGAGCAGTTCTTC. The V call is TRBV4-1, the J call TRBJ2-1; D may be TRBD2 (7 bases). In germline, CDR1 is MGHRA, CDR2 YSYEKL. CDR3 size: 16 residues. Trimming took off 1 base at V and 8 bases at J, with 18 bases between the two ends.

The CDR3 nucleotides read TGTGCCAGCAGGGACCTTAACACCGGGGAGCTGTTTTTT. Translating it yields CASRDLNTGELFF. V usage is TRBV9 and J usage is TRBJ2-2; D not certain. V was clipped by 5 bases and J by 2 bases, with 7 bases between them. CDR3 length equals 13 residues. The germline CDR1 and CDR2 sequences are SGDLS and YYNGEE. The whole variable domain, remainder taken from reference TRBV9 and TRBJ2-2, is DSGVTQTPKHLITATGQRVTLRCSPRSGDLSVYWYQQSLDQGLQFLIQYYNGEERAKGNILERFSAQQFPDLHSELNLSSLELGDSALYFCASRDLNTGELFFGEGSRLTVL.

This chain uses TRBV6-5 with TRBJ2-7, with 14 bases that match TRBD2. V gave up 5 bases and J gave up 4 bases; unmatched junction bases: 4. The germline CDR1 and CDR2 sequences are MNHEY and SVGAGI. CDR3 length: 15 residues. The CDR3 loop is CASSPGLAGEYEQYF. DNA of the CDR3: TGTGCCAGCAGTCCGGGACTAGCGGGGGAATACGAGCAGTACTTC.

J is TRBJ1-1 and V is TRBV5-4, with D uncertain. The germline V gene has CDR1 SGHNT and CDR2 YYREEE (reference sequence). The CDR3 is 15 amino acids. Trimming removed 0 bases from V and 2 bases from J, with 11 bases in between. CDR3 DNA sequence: TGTGCCAGCAGCTTGGGGACGGCTTTAAACACTGAAGCTTTCTTT. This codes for CASSLGTALNTEAFF.

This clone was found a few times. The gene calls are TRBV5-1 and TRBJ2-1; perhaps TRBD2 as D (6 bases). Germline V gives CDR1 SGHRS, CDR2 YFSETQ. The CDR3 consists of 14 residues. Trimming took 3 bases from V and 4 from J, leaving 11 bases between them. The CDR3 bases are TGCGCCAGCAGCTCGGGAGACATGTACAATGAGCAGTTCTTC. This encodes CASSSGDMYNEQFF.